This TCR beta chain was sequenced during a study of blood T cell repertoires in COVID-19. Study at large: T cells, B-cell-depleted T cells, or PBMCs supplied cDNA or gDNA.

Original analysis: Estimation of nucleated cell counts relied on the amplification of reference gene primers. TCRdb's table, derived via immunoSEQ multiplex PCR, lists solely in-frame clones and lacks some. V and J calls and clone size are those listed in that table; D and trimming were worked out from the DNA. Of around 86,000 clones in the sample, about 85% are singletons; the top ten hold approximately 40%. Germline CDR1 MNHEY, CDR2 SVGAGI. The CDR3 runs to 14 residues. Trimming took off 2 bases at V and 6 bases at J, with 11 bases between the two ends. The sample taken for sequencing was peripheral blood. The rearrangement links TRBV6-5 to TRBJ2-1, with D possibly TRBD1 on 5 matching bases. The receptor was isolated from an elderly man with acute or convalescent COVID-19. The CDR3 reads CASSYGGHLNEQFF. The CDR3 nucleotides read TGTGCCAGCAGTTACGGCGGACACCTCAATGAGCAGTTCTTC.